The T cell receptor (beta chain) described here comes from a study of brain T cells in children with intractable seizures. The CDR3 runs 17 residues. Per the germline V gene, CDR1 is MGHRA and CDR2 is YSYEKL. V dropped 2 bases and J dropped 0 bases, with 14 bases sitting between them. Sequenced by immunoSEQ multiplex PCR; TCRdb stores in-frame clones only, minus some. Here the sample spans about 340,000 clones, about 93% being singletons. The time point was: blood from clinic visit 5 months post-surgery; TSC patient then seizure free. The TCR comes from a boy younger than two with tuberous sclerosis and intractable seizures. The chain uses TRBV4-1 and TRBJ2-4; the D gene is possibly TRBD2 (7 bases). Sequences were derived from peripheral blood, sampled less than 6 months after surgery. The CDR3 loop is CASSQPREGEAKNIQYF. The CDR3 DNA is TGCGCCAGCAGCCAACCCAGGGAGGGGGAAGCCAAAAACATTCAGTACTTC.